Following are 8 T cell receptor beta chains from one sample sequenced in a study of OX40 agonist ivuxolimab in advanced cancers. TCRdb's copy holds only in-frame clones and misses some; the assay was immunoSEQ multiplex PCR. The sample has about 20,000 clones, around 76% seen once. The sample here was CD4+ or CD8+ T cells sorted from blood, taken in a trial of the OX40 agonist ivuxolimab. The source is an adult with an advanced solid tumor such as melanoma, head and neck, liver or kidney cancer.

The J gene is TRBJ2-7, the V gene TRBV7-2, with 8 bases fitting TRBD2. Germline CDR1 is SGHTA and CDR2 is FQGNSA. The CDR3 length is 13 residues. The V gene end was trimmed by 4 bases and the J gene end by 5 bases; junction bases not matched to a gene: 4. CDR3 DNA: TGTGCCAGCAGCTATGCGGGAGGCCACGAGCAGTACTTC. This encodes CASSYAGGHEQYF.

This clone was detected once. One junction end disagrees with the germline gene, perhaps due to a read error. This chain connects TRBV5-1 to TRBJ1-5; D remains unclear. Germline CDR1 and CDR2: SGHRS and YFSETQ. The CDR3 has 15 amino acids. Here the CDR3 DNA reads TGTGCCAGCAGCCCCACGCCGAGTAGCAATCAGCCCCAGCATTTT. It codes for CASSPTPSSNQPQHF.

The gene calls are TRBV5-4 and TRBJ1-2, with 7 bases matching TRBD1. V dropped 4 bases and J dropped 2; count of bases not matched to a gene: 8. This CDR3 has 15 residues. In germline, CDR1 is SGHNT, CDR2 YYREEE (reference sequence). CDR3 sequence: CASSTHPGQNYGYTF. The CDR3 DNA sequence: TGTGCCAGCAGCACCCACCCGGGACAGAACTATGGCTACACCTTC.

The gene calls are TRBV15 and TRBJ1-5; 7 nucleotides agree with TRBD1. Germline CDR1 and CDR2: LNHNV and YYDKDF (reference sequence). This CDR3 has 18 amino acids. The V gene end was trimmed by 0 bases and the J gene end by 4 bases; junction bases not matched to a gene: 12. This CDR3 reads CATSRDSNTGDSNQPQHF. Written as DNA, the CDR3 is TGTGCCACCAGCAGAGATTCGAATACAGGGGATAGTAATCAGCCCCAGCATTTT.

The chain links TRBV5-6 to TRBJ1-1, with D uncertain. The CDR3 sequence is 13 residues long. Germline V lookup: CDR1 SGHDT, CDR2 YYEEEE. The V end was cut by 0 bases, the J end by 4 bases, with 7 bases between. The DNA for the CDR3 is TGTGCCAGCAGCTTGGTGGGAGCCACTGAAGCTTTCTTT. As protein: CASSLVGATEAFF.

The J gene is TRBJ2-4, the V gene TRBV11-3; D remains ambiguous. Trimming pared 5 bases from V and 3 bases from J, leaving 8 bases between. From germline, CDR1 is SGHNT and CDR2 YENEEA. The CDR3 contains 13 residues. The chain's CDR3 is CASSPPDKNIQYF. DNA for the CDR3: TGTGCCAGCAGCCCCCCAGACAAAAACATTCAGTACTTC.

The CDR3 sequence: CASEGTGSEKLFF. CDR3 DNA: TGTGCCAGCGAGGGGACAGGGAGTGAAAAACTGTTTTTT. The chain couples TRBV7-6 to TRBJ1-4; TRBD1 matches at 9 bases. Germline CDR1 is SGHVS and CDR2 is FNYEAQ. The CDR3 totals 13 residues. After removal of 8 bases from V and 7 bases from J, the junction contained 5 bases not matched to a gene.

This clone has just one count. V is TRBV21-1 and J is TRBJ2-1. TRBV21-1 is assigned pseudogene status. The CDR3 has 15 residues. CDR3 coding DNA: TGTGCCAGCAGACTCCCGGGGCTCCCCTACAATGAGCAGTTCTTC. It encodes CASRLPGLPYNEQFF.